This T cell receptor beta chain comes out of a study of Ad26.COV2.S vaccination and SARS-CoV-2 variants. Background on the study: Each vaccinee took Ad26.COV2.S intramuscularly, once or twice 56 days apart. Findings and caveats of the study: Spike-specific TCR breadth in vaccine recipients exceeded that seen in placebo recipients. Substantial breadth was reported for post-vaccination spike-specific CD8+ and CD4+ T cells.

A note on this clone: Its specificity is unknown.

Treatment indicated: over 15 received Ad26.COV2.S at low or high dose, single or two shots; roughly five received placebo; per-sample allocation not given. Following the first vaccine or placebo injection, samples were taken on day 63. The assay was immunoSEQ multiplex PCR, and TCRdb's table has in-frame clones only and misses some. The sample includes over 400,000 clones, about 92% of them seen just once. Germline V lookup: CDR1 SGHNT, CDR2 YYREEE (reference sequence). This CDR3 comprises 16 residues. Between the trimmed V and J ends, which lost 2 bases and 2 bases, there was a span of 14 bases. The starting material was peripheral blood, obtained in a trial of Ad26.COV2.S vaccine versus placebo. The V and J genes are TRBV5-4 and TRBJ2-1; D is perhaps TRBD1 (5 bases). The receptor's source is a person aged 18-65 years who received the Ad26.COV2.S COVID-19 vaccine or a placebo. The CDR3 protein is CASSLLQEIPYNEQFF. As DNA, the CDR3 is TGTGCCAGCAGCTTATTACAGGAAATACCCTACAATGAGCAGTTCTTC. The whole variable domain, remainder taken from reference TRBV5-4 and TRBJ2-1, is ETGVTQSPTHLIKTRGQQVTLRCSSQSGHNTVSWYQQALGQGPQFIFQYYREEENGRGNFPPRFSGLQFPNYSSELNVNALELDDSALYLCASSLLQEIPYNEQFFGPGTRLTVL.